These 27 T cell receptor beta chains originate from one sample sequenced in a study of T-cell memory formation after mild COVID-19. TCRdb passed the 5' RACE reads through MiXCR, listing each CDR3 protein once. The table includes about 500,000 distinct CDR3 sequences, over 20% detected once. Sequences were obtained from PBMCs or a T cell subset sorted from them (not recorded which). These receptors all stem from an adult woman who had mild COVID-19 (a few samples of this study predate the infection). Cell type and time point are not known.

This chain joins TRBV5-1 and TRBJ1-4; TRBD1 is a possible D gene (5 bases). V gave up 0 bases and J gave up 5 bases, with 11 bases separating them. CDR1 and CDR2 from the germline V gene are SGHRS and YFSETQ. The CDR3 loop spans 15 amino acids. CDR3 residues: CASSLGGSENEKLFF. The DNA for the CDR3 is TGCGCCAGCAGCTTGGGGGGCTCGGAGAATGAAAAACTGTTTTTT.

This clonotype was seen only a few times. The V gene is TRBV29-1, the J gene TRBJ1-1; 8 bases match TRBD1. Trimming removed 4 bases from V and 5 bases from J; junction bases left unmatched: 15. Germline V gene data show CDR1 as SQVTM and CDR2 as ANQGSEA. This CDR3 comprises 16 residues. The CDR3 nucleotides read TGCAGCGTTGGCACCCTCCCGGGACAGGCTTGGACTGAAGCTTTCTTT. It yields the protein CSVGTLPGQAWTEAFF.

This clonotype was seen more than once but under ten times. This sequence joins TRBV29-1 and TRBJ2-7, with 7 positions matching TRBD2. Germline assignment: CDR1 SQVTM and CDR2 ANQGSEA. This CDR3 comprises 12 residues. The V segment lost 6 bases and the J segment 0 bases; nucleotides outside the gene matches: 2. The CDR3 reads CSVGGDSYEQYF. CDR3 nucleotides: TGCAGCGTGGGGGGGGACTCCTACGAGCAGTACTTC.

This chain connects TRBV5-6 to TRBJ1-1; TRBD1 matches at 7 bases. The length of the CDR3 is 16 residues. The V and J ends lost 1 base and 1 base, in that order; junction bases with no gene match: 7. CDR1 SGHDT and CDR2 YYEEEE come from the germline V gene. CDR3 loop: CASSLNTGTENTEAFF. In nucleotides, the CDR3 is TGTGCCAGCAGCTTGAACACCGGGACAGAGAACACTGAAGCTTTCTTT. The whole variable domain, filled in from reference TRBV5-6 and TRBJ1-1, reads DAGVTQSPTHLIKTRGQQVTLRCSPKSGHDTVSWYQQALGQGPQFIFQYYEEEERQRGNFPDRFSGHQFPNYSSELNVNALLLGDSALYLCASSLNTGTENTEAFFGQGTRLTVV.

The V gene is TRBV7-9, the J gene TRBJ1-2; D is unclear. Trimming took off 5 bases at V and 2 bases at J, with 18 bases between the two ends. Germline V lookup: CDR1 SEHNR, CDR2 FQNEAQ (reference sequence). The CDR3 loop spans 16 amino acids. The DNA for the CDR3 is TGTGCCAGCAGCCCGGCCCCACGGCTATTCAACTATGGCTACACCTTC. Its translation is CASSPAPRLFNYGYTF.

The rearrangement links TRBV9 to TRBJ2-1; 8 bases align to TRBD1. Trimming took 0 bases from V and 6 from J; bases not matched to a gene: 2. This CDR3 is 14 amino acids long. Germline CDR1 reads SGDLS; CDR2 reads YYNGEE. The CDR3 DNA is TGTGCCAGCAGCGTAGGGCAGGGGGCCAATGAGCAGTTCTTC. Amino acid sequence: CASSVGQGANEQFF. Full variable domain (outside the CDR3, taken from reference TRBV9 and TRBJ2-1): DSGVTQTPKHLITATGQRVTLRCSPRSGDLSVYWYQQSLDQGLQFLIQYYNGEERAKGNILERFSAQQFPDLHSELNLSSLELGDSALYFCASSVGQGANEQFFGPGTRLTVL.

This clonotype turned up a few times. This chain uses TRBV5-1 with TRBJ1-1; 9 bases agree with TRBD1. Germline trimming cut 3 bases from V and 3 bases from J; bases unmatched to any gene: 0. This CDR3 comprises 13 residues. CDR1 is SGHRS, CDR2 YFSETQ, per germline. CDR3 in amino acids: CASSWTGDTEAFF. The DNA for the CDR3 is TGCGCCAGCAGCTGGACAGGGGACACTGAAGCTTTCTTT.

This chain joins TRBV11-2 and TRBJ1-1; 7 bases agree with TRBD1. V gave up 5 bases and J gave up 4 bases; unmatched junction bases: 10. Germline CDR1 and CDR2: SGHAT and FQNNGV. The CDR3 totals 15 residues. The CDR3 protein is CASSPYGQAPTEAFF. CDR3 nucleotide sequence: TGTGCCAGCAGCCCCTACGGACAGGCCCCCACTGAAGCTTTCTTT.

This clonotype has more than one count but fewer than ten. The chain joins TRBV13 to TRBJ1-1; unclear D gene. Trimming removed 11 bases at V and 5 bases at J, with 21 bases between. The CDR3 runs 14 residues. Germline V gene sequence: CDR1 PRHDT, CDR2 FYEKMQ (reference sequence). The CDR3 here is CAASGFPPKTEAFF. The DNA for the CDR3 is TGTGCCGCCTCAGGTTTCCCCCCGAAGACTGAAGCTTTCTTT. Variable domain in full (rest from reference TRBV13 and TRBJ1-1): AAGVIQSPRHLIKEKRETATLKCYPIPRHDTVYWYQQGPGQDPQFLISFYEKMQSDKGSIPDRFSAQQFSDYHSELNMSSLELGDSALYFCAASGFPPKTEAFFGQGTRLTVV.

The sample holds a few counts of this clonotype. Here the CDR3 reads CATGEASGLGETQYF. The CDR3 DNA reads as TGTGCCACCGGGGAGGCTAGCGGATTGGGAGAGACCCAGTACTTC. The J gene is TRBJ2-5, the V gene TRBV10-3, with 7 nucleotides matching TRBD2. Germline trimming cut 10 bases from V and 4 bases from J; bases unmatched to any gene: 15. Germline loops: CDR1 ENHRY, CDR2 SYGVKD. CDR3 length equals 15 residues.

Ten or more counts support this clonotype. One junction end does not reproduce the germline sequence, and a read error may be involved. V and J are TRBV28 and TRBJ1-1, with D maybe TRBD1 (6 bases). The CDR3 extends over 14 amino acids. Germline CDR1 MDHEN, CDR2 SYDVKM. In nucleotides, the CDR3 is TGTGCCAGCAGAGGAGTGGCTCTGGGGGCTGACGCTTTCTTT. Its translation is CASRGVALGADAFF. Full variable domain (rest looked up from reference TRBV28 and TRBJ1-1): DVKVTQSSRYLVKRTGEKVFLECVQDMDHENMFWYRQDPGLGLRLIYFSYDVKMKEKGDIPEGYSVSREKKERFSLILESASTNQTSMYLCASRGVALGADAFFGQGTRLTVV.

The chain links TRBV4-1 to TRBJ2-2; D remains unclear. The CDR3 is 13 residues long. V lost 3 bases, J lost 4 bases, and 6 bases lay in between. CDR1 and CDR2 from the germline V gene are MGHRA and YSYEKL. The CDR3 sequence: CASSHLGTGELFF. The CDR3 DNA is TGCGCCAGCAGCCACTTGGGCACCGGGGAGCTGTTTTTT.

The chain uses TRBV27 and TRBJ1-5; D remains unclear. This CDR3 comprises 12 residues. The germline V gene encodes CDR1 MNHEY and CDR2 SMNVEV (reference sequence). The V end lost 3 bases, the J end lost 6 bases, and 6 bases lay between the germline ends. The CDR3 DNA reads TGTGCCAGCAGTTTTACGGGTCAGCCCCAGCATTTT. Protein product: CASSFTGQPQHF.

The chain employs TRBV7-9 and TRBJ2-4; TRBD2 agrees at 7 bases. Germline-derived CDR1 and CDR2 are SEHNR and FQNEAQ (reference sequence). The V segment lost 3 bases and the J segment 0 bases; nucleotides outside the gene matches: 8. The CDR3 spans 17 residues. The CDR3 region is CASSFDSGGLAKNIQYF. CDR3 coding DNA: TGTGCCAGCAGCTTTGATTCGGGGGGACTAGCCAAAAACATTCAGTACTTC.

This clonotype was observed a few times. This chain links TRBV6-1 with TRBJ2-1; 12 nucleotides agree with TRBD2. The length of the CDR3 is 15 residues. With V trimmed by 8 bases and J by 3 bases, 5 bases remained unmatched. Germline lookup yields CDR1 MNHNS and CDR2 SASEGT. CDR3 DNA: TGTGCCAGCGGAGGACTAGCGGGGATCTACAATGAGCAGTTCTTC. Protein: CASGGLAGIYNEQFF.

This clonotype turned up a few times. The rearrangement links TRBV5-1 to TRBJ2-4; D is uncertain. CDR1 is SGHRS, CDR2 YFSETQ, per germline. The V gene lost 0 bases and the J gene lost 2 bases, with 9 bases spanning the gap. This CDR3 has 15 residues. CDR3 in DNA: TGCGCCAGCAGCTTGGACGTCTTGACCAAAAACATTCAGTACTTC. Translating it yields CASSLDVLTKNIQYF.

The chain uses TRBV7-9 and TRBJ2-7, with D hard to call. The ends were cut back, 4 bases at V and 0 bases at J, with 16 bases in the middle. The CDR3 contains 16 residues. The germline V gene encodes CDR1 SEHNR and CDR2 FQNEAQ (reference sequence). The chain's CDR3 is CASSSPLGSNSYEQYF. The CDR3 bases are TGTGCCAGCAGCTCCCCTTTGGGCAGTAACTCCTACGAGCAGTACTTC. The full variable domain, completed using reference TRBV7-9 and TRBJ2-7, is DTGVSQNPRHKITKRGQNVTFRCDPISEHNRLYWYRQTLGQGPEFLTYFQNEAQLEKSRLLSDRFSAERPKGSFSTLEIQRTEQGDSAMYLCASSSPLGSNSYEQYFGPGTRLTVT.

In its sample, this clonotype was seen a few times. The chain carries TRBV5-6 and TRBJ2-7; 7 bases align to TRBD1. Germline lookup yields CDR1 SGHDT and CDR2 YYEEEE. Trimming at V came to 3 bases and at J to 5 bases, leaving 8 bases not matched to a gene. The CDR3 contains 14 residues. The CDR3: CASSYTGVRNEQYF. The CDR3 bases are TGTGCCAGCAGCTATACAGGGGTTAGGAACGAGCAGTACTTC.

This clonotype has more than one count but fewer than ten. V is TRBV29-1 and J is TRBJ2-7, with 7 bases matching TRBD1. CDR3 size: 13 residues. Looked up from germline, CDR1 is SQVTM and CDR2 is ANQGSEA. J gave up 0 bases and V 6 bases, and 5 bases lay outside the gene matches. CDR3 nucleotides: TGCAGCGTCTTCCGGGACAGCTCCTACGAGCAGTACTTC. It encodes CSVFRDSSYEQYF.

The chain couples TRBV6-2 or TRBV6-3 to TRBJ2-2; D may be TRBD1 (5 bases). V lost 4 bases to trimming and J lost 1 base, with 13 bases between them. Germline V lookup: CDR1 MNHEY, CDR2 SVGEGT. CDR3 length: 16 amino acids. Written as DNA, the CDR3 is TGTGCCAGCAGTTCCTCTAAGGACAAGAACACCGGGGAGCTGTTTTTT. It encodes CASSSSKDKNTGELFF.

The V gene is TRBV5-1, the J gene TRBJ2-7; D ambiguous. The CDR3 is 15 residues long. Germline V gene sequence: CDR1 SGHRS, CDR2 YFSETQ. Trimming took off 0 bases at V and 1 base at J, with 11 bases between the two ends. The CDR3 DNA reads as TGCGCCAGCAGCTTGGTAGTCTTCGGATCCTACGAGCAGTACTTC. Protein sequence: CASSLVVFGSYEQYF.

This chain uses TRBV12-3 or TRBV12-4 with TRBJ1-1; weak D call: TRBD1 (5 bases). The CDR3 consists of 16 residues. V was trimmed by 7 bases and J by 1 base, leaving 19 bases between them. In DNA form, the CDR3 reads TGTGCCAGCAAGCACAACCTTTGGGGGAGGAACACTGAAGCTTTCTTT. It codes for CASKHNLWGRNTEAFF.

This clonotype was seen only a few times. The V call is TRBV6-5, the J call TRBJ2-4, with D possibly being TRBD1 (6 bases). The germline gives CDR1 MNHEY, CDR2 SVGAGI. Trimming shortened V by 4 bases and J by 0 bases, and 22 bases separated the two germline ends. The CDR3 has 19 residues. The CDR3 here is CASSSLQGSVGLAKNIQYF. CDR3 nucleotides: TGTGCCAGCAGTTCACTACAGGGATCGGTTGGACTAGCCAAAAACATTCAGTACTTC.

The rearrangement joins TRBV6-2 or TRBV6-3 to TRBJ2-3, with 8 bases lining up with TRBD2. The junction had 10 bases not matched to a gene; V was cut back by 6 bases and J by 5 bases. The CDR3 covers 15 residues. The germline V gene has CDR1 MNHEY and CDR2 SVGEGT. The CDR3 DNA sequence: TGTGCCAGCAGGGAGCGGGAGTTCGGGGGAGATACGCAGTATTTT. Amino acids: CASREREFGGDTQYF.

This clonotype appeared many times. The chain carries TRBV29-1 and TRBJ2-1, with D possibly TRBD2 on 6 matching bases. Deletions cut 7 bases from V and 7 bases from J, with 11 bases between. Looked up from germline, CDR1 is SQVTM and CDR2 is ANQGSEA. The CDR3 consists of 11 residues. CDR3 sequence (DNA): TGCAGCGGCGGGGCCGGGAATGAGCAGTTCTTC. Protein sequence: CSGGAGNEQFF.

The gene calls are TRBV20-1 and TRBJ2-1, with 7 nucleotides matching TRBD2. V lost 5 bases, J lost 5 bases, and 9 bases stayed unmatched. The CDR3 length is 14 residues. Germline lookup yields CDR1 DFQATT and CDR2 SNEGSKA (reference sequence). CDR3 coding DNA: TGCAGTGCTGGGGACTACCCAATTCACAATGAGCAGTTCTTC. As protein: CSAGDYPIHNEQFF.

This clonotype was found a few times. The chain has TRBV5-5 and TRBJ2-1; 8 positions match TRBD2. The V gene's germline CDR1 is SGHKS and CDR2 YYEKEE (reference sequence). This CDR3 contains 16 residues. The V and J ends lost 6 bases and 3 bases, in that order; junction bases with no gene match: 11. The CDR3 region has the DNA TGTGCCAGCATCCTTAATGCGGGAGGCCGCTACAATGAGCAGTTCTTC. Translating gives CASILNAGGRYNEQFF.